This entry features one TCR beta chain sequence. This entry belongs to a study of Ad26.COV2.S vaccination and SARS-CoV-2 variants. As for treatment: over 15 received Ad26.COV2.S at low or high dose, single or two shots; a few received placebo; per-sample allocation not given. Specimens were obtained on day 63 following the first vaccine or placebo injection. An adult donor aged 18-55 years was enrolled in Boston. SARS-CoV-2 spike from the Wuhan strain was encoded by the vaccine, an Ad26 vector. Unmatched junction bases numbered 10, after V lost 10 bases and J lost 7 bases. This CDR3 is built from 14 residues. Germline V gives CDR1 MNHEY, CDR2 SMNVEV (reference sequence). TCRdb's copy holds only in-frame clones and misses some; the assay was immunoSEQ multiplex PCR. Of approximately 300,000 clones listed, roughly 84% were seen once; the top ten hold 1.9%.

This sample comprised peripheral blood, obtained in a trial of Ad26.COV2.S vaccine versus placebo. This receptor was obtained from a person aged 18-65 years who received the Ad26.COV2.S COVID-19 vaccine or a placebo. The rearrangement links TRBV27 to TRBJ2-2, with 9 bases aligning to TRBD1. DNA of the CDR3: TGTGCCACTCACCGGGACAGGGTAGGCGGGGAGCTGTTTTTT. Residues: CATHRDRVGGELFF.